These 10 T cell receptor beta chains originate from one sample sequenced in a study of blood T cell repertoires in COVID-19. Some clones are missing from TCRdb's copy, which holds only in-frame ones; the method was immunoSEQ multiplex PCR. The sample comprises under 350,000 clones, roughly 90% of which are singletons, and about 4.6% rests with the top ten. Input material: peripheral blood. These receptors were taken from a man aged 40-49 years with acute or convalescent COVID-19.

The chain uses TRBV29-1 and TRBJ2-3; 7 bases map to TRBD1. Germline CDR1 is SQVTM and CDR2 is ANQGSEA. This CDR3 region has 14 residues. Germline trimming cut 7 bases from V and 3 bases from J; bases unmatched to any gene: 10. In DNA form, the CDR3 reads TGCAGCGGCTATCCGGGACAGCGAACAGATACGCAGTATTTT. Translating it yields CSGYPGQRTDTQYF.

The chain has TRBV2 and TRBJ1-1, with 8 bases matching TRBD1. V lost 6 bases to trimming and J lost 7 bases; unmatched junction nucleotides: 10. The CDR3 is 14 amino acids. In germline, CDR1 is SNHLY, CDR2 FYNNEI. For the CDR3, the DNA is TGTGCCAGCAGGCGGACAGGGCCAGGAGGTGAAGCTTTCTTT. This encodes CASRRTGPGGEAFF.

The J gene is TRBJ2-3, the V gene TRBV10-2; no clear D. Germline V gene data show CDR1 as WSHSY and CDR2 as SAAADI. The CDR3 extends over 12 amino acids. Trimming cost V 5 bases and J 6 bases, with 9 bases left between them. Written as DNA, the CDR3 is TGCGCCAGCAGTTTTTTCCTCGATACGCAGTATTTT. It specifies CASSFFLDTQYF.

CDR3 coding DNA: TGTGCCAGCAGGGCTCCTGGGGGGGTAATAGGAAAACTGTTTTTT. It is translated as CASRAPGGVIGKLFF. V and J are TRBV2 and TRBJ1-4; a weak D match, TRBD1 (5 bases). Germline loops: CDR1 SNHLY, CDR2 FYNNEI. This CDR3 comprises 15 residues. V was trimmed by 6 bases and J by 10 bases, leaving 21 bases between them. Together with reference TRBV2 and TRBJ1-4, the CDR3 gives the full variable domain: EPEVTQTPSHQVTQMGQEVILRCVPISNHLYFYWYRQILGQKVEFLVSFYNNEISEKSEIFDDQFSVERPDGSNFTLKIRSTKLEDSAMYFCASRAPGGVIGKLFFGSGTQLSVL.

This chain joins TRBV5-1 and TRBJ1-3; possible D gene TRBD1, 6 bases. The ends were cut back, 3 bases at V and 1 base at J, with 11 bases in the middle. The CDR3 contains 15 residues. CDR1 and CDR2 (germline): SGHRS, YFSETQ. The CDR3 reads CASSWGPESGNTIYF. The CDR3 nucleotides are TGCGCCAGCAGCTGGGGGCCCGAGTCTGGAAACACCATATATTTT.

The chain employs TRBV7-8 and TRBJ1-1, with TRBD1 matching over 8 bases. Germline CDR1 SGHVS, CDR2 FQNEAQ. V was pared by 4 bases and J by 3 bases, with 4 bases of the junction left unmatched. This CDR3 is 14 amino acids long. The CDR3: CASSSGQGHTEAFF. The CDR3 DNA reads as TGTGCCAGCAGCTCCGGACAGGGTCACACTGAAGCTTTCTTT.

The chain joins TRBV19 to TRBJ1-1; D is unclear. Trimming removed 3 bases at V and 7 bases at J, with 9 bases between. The CDR3 consists of 12 residues. CDR1 and CDR2 from the germline V gene are LNHDA and SQIVND (reference sequence). The CDR3 DNA reads as TGTGCCAGTAGTATTTCGGGGAGTGAAGCTTTCTTT. This gives the protein CASSISGSEAFF.

DNA for the CDR3: TGTGCCAGCAGTCGCCAGGGGGCCTCAAATGAAAAACTGTTTTTT. It codes for CASSRQGASNEKLFF. J is TRBJ1-4 and V is TRBV2, with 8 bases identical to TRBD1. The CDR3 runs 15 residues. Germline V CDR1 and CDR2: SNHLY, FYNNEI. V shed 5 bases and J 5 bases; nucleotides not matched to a gene: 7.

The genes are TRBV29-1 and TRBJ2-1, with a possible D match to TRBD1 (6 bases). CDR3 length equals 13 residues. V lost 6 bases and J 3 bases, leaving 12 bases between the germline ends. CDR1 is SQVTM and CDR2 is ANQGSEA in the germline V gene. The CDR3: CSVGTPFYNEQFF. The DNA of the CDR3 is TGCAGCGTCGGGACACCCTTCTACAATGAGCAGTTCTTC.

The CDR3 spells CASTATTGTGGYGYTF. The DNA of the CDR3 is TGTGCCAGCACCGCCACGACCGGGACAGGGGGTTATGGCTACACCTTC. This chain connects TRBV28 to TRBJ1-2, with 11 bases aligning to TRBD1. The CDR3 length is 16 residues. Germline V gives CDR1 MDHEN, CDR2 SYDVKM. J gave up 5 bases and V 7 bases, and 12 bases lay outside the gene matches.